The 25 T cell receptor beta chains reported below all come from one sample, sequenced in a study of CD8 T cells in Susac syndrome. It was with random hexamers that roughly 0.45 to 1 ug RNA was reverse transcribed. TCRdb re-called the immunoSEQ multiplex PCR reads through MiXCR, storing one row per CDR3 protein. Here the sample spans roughly 110,000 distinct CDR3 sequences, around 90% being singletons. Sequenced input: CD4+ T cells from PBMCs. These receptors were obtained from a human donor in good health.

The chain combines TRBV12-3 or TRBV12-4 with TRBJ2-1; D is possibly TRBD1 or TRBD2 (6 bases each). Trimming pared 3 bases from V and 3 bases from J, leaving 9 bases between. CDR3 length: 14 amino acids. CDR3: CASSLGGYYNEQFF. The CDR3 nucleotides read TGTGCCAGCAGTTTGGGGGGCTACTACAATGAGCAGTTCTTC.

The chain uses TRBV19 and TRBJ2-1, with D perhaps matching TRBD1 (5 bases). With 3 bases removed from V and 10 bases from J, the gap between germline ends came to 7 bases. Looked up from germline, CDR1 is LNHDA and CDR2 is SQIVND (reference sequence). The CDR3 has 11 residues. The CDR3 reads CASSIRAEQFF. The CDR3 DNA is TGTGCCAGTAGTATCAGGGCAGAGCAGTTCTTC.

V is TRBV5-1 and J is TRBJ1-5, with unresolved D. V lost 0 bases and J lost 2, with 9 bases in between. This CDR3 spans 15 amino acids. Looked up from germline, CDR1 is SGHRS and CDR2 is YFSETQ. The CDR3 loop is CASSLGGYGNQPQHF. Here the CDR3 DNA reads TGCGCCAGCAGCTTGGGCGGTTACGGCAATCAGCCCCAGCATTTT. Filled out from reference TRBV5-1 and TRBJ1-5, the complete variable domain reads KAGVTQTPRYLIKTRGQQVTLSCSPISGHRSVSWYQQTPGQGLQFLFEYFSETQRNKGNFPGRFSGRQFSNSRSEMNVSTLELGDSALYLCASSLGGYGNQPQHFGDGTRLSIL.

V gene TRBV5-1 combines with J gene TRBJ2-5; D perhaps matches TRBD1 (7 bases). The germline V gene has CDR1 SGHRS and CDR2 YFSETQ. The CDR3 is 15 amino acids. Between the trimmed V and J ends, which lost 6 bases and 1 base, there was a span of 16 bases. CDR3 loop: CASKRGDSSQETQYF. For the CDR3, the DNA is TGCGCCAGCAAAAGGGGGGACAGCAGCCAAGAGACCCAGTACTTC.

This chain links TRBV9 with TRBJ2-3; the D is unclear. Germline CDR1 reads SGDLS; CDR2 reads YYNGEE. CDR3 length: 12 residues. V was shortened by 5 bases and J by 4 bases, with 8 bases between the two germline ends. CDR3: CASSATPDTQYF. CDR3 DNA sequence: TGTGCCAGCAGTGCGACCCCAGATACGCAGTATTTT. Drawing the rest from reference TRBV9 and TRBJ2-3, the complete variable domain is DSGVTQTPKHLITATGQRVTLRCSPRSGDLSVYWYQQSLDQGLQFLIQYYNGEERAKGNILERFSAQQFPDLHSELNLSSLELGDSALYFCASSATPDTQYFGPGTRLTVL.

Only one count was recorded for this clonotype. This rearrangement joins TRBV28 to TRBJ2-7; 9 bases line up with TRBD1. With 5 bases clipped from V and 6 bases from J, the junction kept 14 bases outside the gene matches. The CDR3 extends over 16 amino acids. CDR1 and CDR2 (germline): MDHEN, SYDVKM. This CDR3 is CASSLGGGQGLFEQYF. CDR3 sequence (DNA): TGTGCCAGCAGTCTGGGAGGGGGACAGGGTCTTTTCGAGCAGTACTTC.

The V and J genes are TRBV6-5 and TRBJ2-3; 9 nucleotides agree with TRBD1. V was pared by 2 bases and J by 1 base, with 16 bases of the junction left unmatched. This CDR3 has 20 residues. Germline V CDR1 and CDR2: MNHEY, SVGAGI. The CDR3 DNA follows: TGTGCCAGCAGTTACCCCTCCACGGCCACAACAGGGGGCGGCACAGATACGCAGTATTTT. The encoded protein is CASSYPSTATTGGGTDTQYF.

The chain has TRBV11-2 and TRBJ2-2; tentatively, D is TRBD1 (5 bases). This CDR3 region has 16 residues. Trimming took off 4 bases at V and 0 bases at J, with 12 bases between the two ends. Germline V lookup: CDR1 SGHAT, CDR2 FQNNGV. The CDR3: CASSSYRFANTGELFF. DNA for the CDR3: TGTGCCAGCAGCTCCTACAGGTTCGCGAACACCGGGGAGCTGTTTTTT.

The chain carries TRBV25-1 and TRBJ1-2; no clear D gene. Trimming pared 1 base from V and 6 bases from J, leaving 12 bases between. Germline values: CDR1 MGHDK, CDR2 SYGVNS. The CDR3 is 14 amino acids. The CDR3 spells CASSESGGIDGYTF. In nucleotides, the CDR3 is TGTGCCAGCAGTGAATCAGGAGGGATAGATGGCTACACCTTC.

The V call is TRBV3-1, the J call TRBJ1-1, with D possibly being TRBD1 (5 bases). V lost 3 bases and J 9 bases, leaving 14 bases between the germline ends. Germline CDR1 LGHDT, CDR2 YNNKEL (reference sequence). This CDR3 spans 13 amino acids. CDR3 amino acids: CASSHDHPGKAFF. CDR3 nucleotides: TGTGCCAGCAGCCATGACCATCCAGGGAAAGCTTTCTTT.

CDR3 sequence: CASRGTGTDTQYF. CDR3 nucleotide sequence: TGTGCCAGCAGGGGGACGGGCACAGATACGCAGTATTTT. V and J are TRBV2 and TRBJ2-3; D could derive from TRBD1 or TRBD2 (5 bases each). The germline V and J ends were trimmed by 6 bases and 1 base, with 8 bases remaining between them. Germline-derived CDR1 and CDR2 are SNHLY and FYNNEI. The CDR3 runs 13 residues.

Concerning this clonotype itself: Likely a read error: the CDR3 ends without its conserved phenylalanine or tryptophan. The rearrangement links TRBV5-1 to TRBJ2-1; a possible D gene is TRBD1 (6 bases). The CDR3 totals 15 residues. V lost 6 bases and J lost 4, with 17 bases in between. The germline CDR1 and CDR2 sequences are SGHRS and YFSETQ. The CDR3 is CASTLPGTPYNEQFI. The CDR3 DNA is TGCGCCAGCACCCTCCCCGGGACACCGTACAATGAGCAGTTCATC.

This clonotype appeared once. The V gene is TRBV20-1, the J gene TRBJ2-1, with 7 bases lining up with TRBD2. CDR1 and CDR2 from the germline V gene are DFQATT and SNEGSKA (reference sequence). Trimming at V came to 6 bases and at J to 12 bases, leaving 14 bases not matched to a gene. The CDR3 spans 13 residues. CDR3 protein: CSAAGSGARRQFF. CDR3 in DNA: TGCAGTGCCGCGGGAAGCGGGGCTAGACGGCAGTTCTTC.

The V call is TRBV10-3, the J call TRBJ2-2; D is undetermined. From germline, CDR1 is ENHRY and CDR2 SYGVKD. V lost 2 bases to trimming and J lost 6 bases, with 4 bases between them. The CDR3 totals 12 residues. The CDR3, as DNA: TGTGCCATCAGTGAGGGGGCCGGGGAGCTGTTTTTT. Protein sequence: CAISEGAGELFF.

The chain recombines TRBV27 with TRBJ2-2; D unclear. Trimming removed 4 bases from V and 4 bases from J, with 22 bases in between. The CDR3 is 18 residues long. CDR1 is MNHEY, CDR2 SMNVEV, per germline (reference sequence). The CDR3 DNA reads as TGTGCCAGCAGTTCGATCAGGACCTCAGGCCCGGGCACCGGGGAGCTGTTTTTT. It is translated as CASSSIRTSGPGTGELFF.

J is TRBJ1-1 and V is TRBV7-2; tentatively, D is TRBD1 (5 bases). The CDR3 spans 15 residues. Germline values: CDR1 SGHTA, CDR2 FQGNSA. Trimming cost V 5 bases and J 0 bases, with 13 bases left between them. This chain's CDR3 is CASSPTFRVNTEAFF. The CDR3 nucleotides are TGTGCCAGCAGCCCTACCTTCAGGGTGAACACTGAAGCTTTCTTT. The whole variable domain, remainder taken from reference TRBV7-2 and TRBJ1-1, is GAGVSQSPSNKVTEKGKDVELRCDPISGHTALYWYRQSLGQGLEFLIYFQGNSAPDKSGLPSDRFSAERTGGSVSTLTIQRTQQEDSAVYLCASSPTFRVNTEAFFGQGTRLTVV.

This chain uses TRBV12-3 or TRBV12-4 with TRBJ1-5; D may be TRBD1 (5 bases). Trimming took 5 bases from V and 5 from J, leaving 19 bases between them. The length of the CDR3 is 16 residues. This chain's CDR3 is CASSRNRDLGYQPQHF. The CDR3 DNA reads TGTGCCAGCAGTCGAAACCGGGACCTCGGATATCAGCCCCAGCATTTT.

In this sample, this clonotype turned up once. This chain links TRBV10-3 with TRBJ2-7; 7 nucleotides agree with TRBD1. Germline V gene data show CDR1 as ENHRY and CDR2 as SYGVKD. CDR3 length: 13 amino acids. V lost 10 bases, J lost 2 bases, and 8 bases stayed unmatched. The CDR3 coding sequence is TGTGCCACTAAGGACAGGTTGACCTACGAGCAGTACTTC. It codes for CATKDRLTYEQYF.

The rearrangement links TRBV20-1 to TRBJ2-1; D is perhaps TRBD2 (6 bases). In germline, CDR1 is DFQATT, CDR2 SNEGSKA (reference sequence). Trimming removed 7 bases from V and 2 bases from J, with 18 bases in between. The CDR3 contains 15 residues. CDR3 amino acids: CSGGGMEPTYNEQFF. The CDR3 DNA follows: TGCAGTGGGGGCGGGATGGAGCCAACCTACAATGAGCAGTTCTTC.

J is TRBJ2-2 and V is TRBV5-6, with 10 bases aligning to TRBD1. CDR3 length: 15 amino acids. J lost 6 bases, V lost 2 bases, and 4 bases had no gene match. Germline CDR1 and CDR2: SGHDT and YYEEEE. The DNA of the CDR3 is TGTGCCAGCAGCTTTTGGGACAGGGGCTCCGGGGAGCTGTTTTTT. Protein sequence: CASSFWDRGSGELFF.

The chain couples TRBV19 to TRBJ1-2; a possible D gene is TRBD1 (6 bases). This CDR3 has 13 amino acids. Germline V CDR1 and CDR2: LNHDA, SQIVND (reference sequence). Trimming left V 8 bases short and J 4 bases short, with 14 bases between. CDR3 protein: CASGEGGPYGYTF. Here the CDR3 DNA reads TGTGCCAGTGGAGAGGGGGGACCCTATGGCTACACCTTC.

The V call is TRBV7-9, the J call TRBJ1-6; the match to TRBD1 covers 10 bases. Trimming took 3 bases from V and 9 from J; bases not matched to a gene: 5. The CDR3 runs to 15 residues. CDR1 and CDR2 from the germline V gene are SEHNR and FQNEAQ (reference sequence). The CDR3 coding sequence is TGTGCCAGCAGCTTTCTCGGGACAGGGGTTTCACCCCTCCACTTT. Translation gives CASSFLGTGVSPLHF.

The V call is TRBV4-3, the J call TRBJ1-4; TRBD1 aligns across 9 bases. The germline CDR1 and CDR2 sequences are LGHNA and YSLEER. The CDR3 is 14 amino acids. Losses at the gene ends were 6 bases for V and 8 bases for J; bases not matched to a gene: 7. CDR3 sequence reads: CASRGQGLGEKLFF. CDR3 nucleotide sequence: TGCGCCAGCAGGGGACAGGGATTGGGGGAAAAACTGTTTTTT.

The chain links TRBV12-3 or TRBV12-4 to TRBJ2-7; 8 bases agree with TRBD1. The CDR3 sequence is 16 residues long. J gave up 0 bases and V 6 bases, and 10 bases lay outside the gene matches. CDR3 loop: CASSSPGQGSSYEQYF. The CDR3 region has the DNA TGTGCCAGCAGCTCCCCCGGACAGGGTTCCTCCTACGAGCAGTACTTC.

V is TRBV7-9 and J is TRBJ2-7, with 7 bases fitting TRBD2. CDR3 length: 14 residues. V was clipped by 0 bases and J by 5 bases; unmatched bases: 4. CDR1 SEHNR and CDR2 FQNEAQ come from the germline V gene (reference sequence). This CDR3 is CASSLATSANEQYF. The DNA of the CDR3 is TGTGCCAGCAGCTTAGCCACTAGCGCCAACGAGCAGTACTTC.